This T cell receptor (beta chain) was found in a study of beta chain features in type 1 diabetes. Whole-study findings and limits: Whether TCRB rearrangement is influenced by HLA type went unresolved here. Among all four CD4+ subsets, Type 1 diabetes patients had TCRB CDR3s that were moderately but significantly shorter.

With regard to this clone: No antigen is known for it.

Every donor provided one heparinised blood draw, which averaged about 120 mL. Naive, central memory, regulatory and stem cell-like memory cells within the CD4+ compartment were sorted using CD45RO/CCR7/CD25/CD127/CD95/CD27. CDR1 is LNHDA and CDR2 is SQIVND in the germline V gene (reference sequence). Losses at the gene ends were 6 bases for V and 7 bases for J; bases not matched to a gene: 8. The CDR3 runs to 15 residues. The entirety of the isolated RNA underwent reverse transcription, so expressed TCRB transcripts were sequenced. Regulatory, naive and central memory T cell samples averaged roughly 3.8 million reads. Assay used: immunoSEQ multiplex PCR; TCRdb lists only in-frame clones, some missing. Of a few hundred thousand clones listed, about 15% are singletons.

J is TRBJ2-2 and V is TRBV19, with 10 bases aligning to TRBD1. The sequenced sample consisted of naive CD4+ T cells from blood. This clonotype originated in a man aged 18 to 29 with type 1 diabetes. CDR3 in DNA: TGTGCCAGTAGCCAGACAGGGGGCGCGATCGGGGAGCTGTTTTTT. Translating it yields CASSQTGGAIGELFF.